This T cell receptor (beta chain) derives from a study of blood T cell repertoires in COVID-19. Background on the study: Acute-phase and convalescent COVID-19 samples originated in the United States, Italy and Spain. The cDNA or gDNA used as material had been derived from T cells, B-cell-depleted T cells, or PBMCs.

Germline assignment: CDR1 LNHDA and CDR2 SQIVND (reference sequence). With 5 bases clipped from V and 2 bases from J, the junction kept 11 bases outside the gene matches. The CDR3 contains 19 residues. Authors' methods: Amplification of reference gene primers provided the estimated nucleated cell counts. Produced via immunoSEQ multiplex PCR; TCRdb's table is partial and in-frame only. That table is the source of V, J and clone size, and D and trimming were worked out from the DNA. The sample lists roughly 230,000 clones; about nine tenths were seen once. The source of this sequence is a man in his 70s with acute or convalescent COVID-19. The chain uses TRBV19 and TRBJ2-1; 14 nucleotides align to TRBD2. Sample: peripheral blood. The CDR3 spells CASSSRLAGGPNAYNEQFF. The CDR3 nucleotides read TGTGCCAGTAGTTCCCGACTAGCGGGAGGGCCCAACGCCTACAATGAGCAGTTCTTC.